This TCR beta chain originates from a study of CD8 T cells in Susac syndrome. General observations from the study: The number of individuals included in the study's TCR sequencing and HLA analysis was acknowledged as relatively small.

When the RNA was reverse transcribed, random hexamers were used with an input of roughly 0.5 to 1 ug. From the immunoSEQ multiplex PCR reads, TCRdb called clonotypes with MiXCR, one entry per CDR3 protein. The table records tens of thousands of distinct CDR3 sequences, 90% to 97% of them present only once. Sequencing of TCR beta covered CD8+ and CD4+ T cells obtained from blood. On this clonotype: What it binds is not known.

From germline, CDR1 is SEHNR and CDR2 FQNEAQ (reference sequence). Trimming cost V 3 bases and J 4 bases, with 7 bases left between them. The CDR3 covers 12 residues. The chain couples TRBV7-9 to TRBJ2-7, with D unresolved. Material: CD8+ T cells from PBMCs. This receptor was taken from a human donor with Susac syndrome. The CDR3 nucleotides read TGTGCCAGCAGCTTTAACCCATACGAGCAGTACTTC. Encoded protein: CASSFNPYEQYF.